Sequencing of this T cell receptor (beta chain) was carried out in a study of neurological immune-mediated disorders. Whole-study findings and limits: No CDR3 amino acid sequences recurred among expanded clones across subjects, suggesting private repertoires in all groups. HTLV-1-associated myelopathy displayed the greatest TCR clonal expansion, and multiple sclerosis exhibited the smallest, lower than that of healthy controls.

One entry per CDR3 protein, called by TCRdb with MiXCR from the 5' RACE reads. In the table there are around 69,000 distinct CDR3 sequences, almost 3.5% of which are singletons. This CDR3 spans 15 amino acids. V was cut by 3 bases and J by 2 bases, with 14 bases left in between. Germline loops: CDR1 SEHNR, CDR2 FQNEAQ (reference sequence). There are many counts of this clonotype. Its target is not known. Material for sequencing was PBMCs. The chain carries TRBV7-9 and TRBJ2-7; the D is unclear. This clonotype originated in a man aged 40-50 years with multiple sclerosis. CDR3 loop: CASSLKRTDTYEQYF. DNA for the CDR3: TGTGCCAGCAGCTTGAAAAGGACCGACACCTACGAGCAGTACTTC. Drawing the rest from reference TRBV7-9 and TRBJ2-7, the complete variable domain is DTGVSQNPRHKITKRGQNVTFRCDPISEHNRLYWYRQTLGQGPEFLTYFQNEAQLEKSRLLSDRFSAERPKGSFSTLEIQRTEQGDSAMYLCASSLKRTDTYEQYFGPGTRLTVT.